Shown below are 31 T cell receptor beta chains from a single sample sequenced in a study of T cells expressing NK-cell markers. TCRdb reanalyzed the 5' RACE reads and collapses them to one entry per CDR3 protein, without DNA. The record lists approximately 460,000 distinct CDR3 sequences, of which the ten most abundant hold 6% to 8%. Sequenced: blood T cells: a sorted CD56 or NKG2C T cell subset, CD4+ or CD8+ T cells, or bulk PBMC T cells (not recorded which). The receptors come from a woman aged 18 to 75 in good health.

The chain carries TRBV2 and TRBJ2-2. The length of the CDR3 is 15 residues. Germline V lookup: CDR1 SNHLY, CDR2 FYNNEI. The CDR3 reads CASSREHSRGGELFF.

This chain joins TRBV5-6 and TRBJ2-1; TCRdb picks TRBD2, but there is no DNA to check that call. This CDR3 is built from 17 residues. Germline CDR1 reads SGHDT; CDR2 reads YYEEEE. The CDR3 loop is CASRDTGLAGTYNEQFF. The full variable domain, its missing parts supplied by reference TRBV5-6 and TRBJ2-1, is DAGVTQSPTHLIKTRGQQVTLRCSPKSGHDTVSWYQQALGQGPQFIFQYYEEEERQRGNFPDRFSGHQFPNYSSELNVNALLLGDSALYLCASRDTGLAGTYNEQFFGPGTRLTVL.

The rearrangement joins TRBV5-4 to TRBJ2-5; TCRdb's D gene call, TRBD1, goes unchecked for lack of DNA. The CDR3 sequence is 15 residues long. In germline, CDR1 is SGHNT, CDR2 YYREEE (reference sequence). CDR3: CASRWEDSTFCIQYF.

The V and J genes are TRBV29-1 and TRBJ1-1; there is no DNA to check the TCRdb D call of TRBD1. CDR3 size: 13 residues. Germline assignment: CDR1 SQVTM and CDR2 ANQGSEA. The CDR3 sequence is CSGTTGQNTEAFF.

V usage is TRBV6-1 and J usage is TRBJ1-1; TCRdb indicates TRBD1, and absent DNA this call remains unverified. The CDR3 has 14 amino acids. CDR1 is MNHNS and CDR2 is SASEGT in the germline V gene. The CDR3 region is CASTQGQGWTEAFF.

This chain links TRBV5-6 with TRBJ2-1; TCRdb indicates TRBD2, and absent DNA this call remains unverified. The CDR3 runs 15 residues. Per germline, CDR1 SGHDT and CDR2 YYEEEE. This CDR3 reads CASGELDLRDNEQFF.

The J gene is TRBJ2-1, the V gene TRBV4-2; the TCRdb D gene call, TRBD2, has no DNA to confirm it. Germline lookup yields CDR1 LGHNA and CDR2 YNFKEQ. CDR3 length: 20 amino acids. CDR3 protein: CASSHVPRTSGRVNRNEQFF.

The chain links TRBV29-1 to TRBJ1-2. Germline V gives CDR1 SQVTM, CDR2 ANQGSEA. This CDR3 has 13 residues. CDR3 region: CSVERGLGYGYTF. Filled out from reference TRBV29-1 and TRBJ1-2, the complete variable domain reads SAVISQKPSRDICQRGTSLTIQCQVDSQVTMMFWYRQQPGQSLTLIATANQGSEATYESGFVIDKFPISRPNLTFSTLTVSNMSPEDSSIYLCSVERGLGYGYTFGSGTRLTVV.

The chain employs TRBV6-5 and TRBJ2-6; the TCRdb call, TRBD2, lacks DNA for checking. This CDR3 contains 15 residues. CDR1 and CDR2 from the germline V gene are MNHEY and SVGAGI. The CDR3: CASSSLGGGFDVLTF.

The chain recombines TRBV2 with TRBJ1-5; without DNA, the TCRdb call of TRBD1 cannot be checked. CDR1 SNHLY and CDR2 FYNNEI come from the germline V gene. This CDR3 region has 13 residues. CDR3 amino acids: CASRGERDQPQHF. Together with reference TRBV2 and TRBJ1-5, the CDR3 gives the full variable domain: EPEVTQTPSHQVTQMGQEVILRCVPISNHLYFYWYRQILGQKVEFLVSFYNNEISEKSEIFDDQFSVERPDGSNFTLKIRSTKLEDSAMYFCASRGERDQPQHFGDGTRLSIL.

V is TRBV5-4 and J is TRBJ2-1; with no DNA, the TCRdb D assignment of TRBD1 cannot be verified. The CDR3 totals 14 residues. Germline values: CDR1 SGHNT, CDR2 YYREEE (reference sequence). The CDR3 is CASSIQGAGNEQFF.

The J gene is TRBJ1-5, the V gene TRBV20-1; TCRdb names TRBD1, which stays unverified in the absence of DNA. The germline gives CDR1 DFQATT, CDR2 SNEGSKA (reference sequence). The CDR3 sequence is 13 residues long. The CDR3 sequence is CSARGPINQPQHF.

The chain links TRBV19 to TRBJ2-1; the TCRdb call, TRBD2, lacks DNA for checking. Germline CDR1 LNHDA, CDR2 SQIVND (reference sequence). CDR3 length: 14 amino acids. CDR3 sequence reads: CASSIVALNNEQFF.

V and J are TRBV7-3 and TRBJ2-5; checking the TCRdb D call of TRBD1 is not possible without DNA. This CDR3 contains 14 residues. The germline V gene encodes CDR1 SGHTA and CDR2 FQGTGA. This CDR3 reads CASSLFPSQETQYF.

This chain links TRBV29-1 with TRBJ2-1; the D call from TCRdb, TRBD2, cannot be confirmed without DNA. Germline V gene sequence: CDR1 SQVTM, CDR2 ANQGSEA. The CDR3 totals 15 residues. The chain's CDR3 is CSVTYGTRVGNEQFF.

This sequence joins TRBV7-2 and TRBJ1-5; without DNA, the TCRdb call of TRBD1 cannot be checked. The CDR3 totals 14 residues. Germline assignment: CDR1 SGHTA and CDR2 FQGNSA. CDR3 protein: CASSSRDLNQPQHF.

The V and J genes are TRBV4-1 and TRBJ2-3. Per germline, CDR1 MGHRA and CDR2 YSYEKL. The CDR3 runs 15 residues. CDR3 protein: CASSQDGSVADTQYF.

The chain employs TRBV4-1 and TRBJ1-2; TCRdb outputs TRBD1, but without DNA this stays unchecked. The CDR3 covers 17 residues. CDR1 and CDR2 (germline): MGHRA, YSYEKL. CDR3 protein: CASSQDLGGTAHYGYTF.

The chain recombines TRBV24-1 with TRBJ1-2; TCRdb's D gene call, TRBD1, goes unchecked for lack of DNA. From germline, CDR1 is KGHDR and CDR2 SFDVKD. This CDR3 comprises 13 residues. The CDR3 sequence: CATSAVGGFGYTF.

V gene TRBV20-1 combines with J gene TRBJ2-3; without DNA, the TCRdb call of TRBD2 cannot be checked. Germline lookup yields CDR1 DFQATT and CDR2 SNEGSKA (reference sequence). The CDR3 is 15 residues long. The CDR3 reads CSASPGGRGTDTQYF.

This chain's CDR3 is CASRRTGGNQPQHF. The rearrangement joins TRBV6-1 to TRBJ1-5; TCRdb's D call, TRBD1, is unchecked because there is no DNA. The germline CDR1 and CDR2 sequences are MNHNS and SASEGT. The CDR3 length is 14 residues.

The V gene is TRBV27, the J gene TRBJ2-7; lacking DNA, the TRBD1 call made by TCRdb goes unchecked. There are 15 residues in the CDR3. In germline, CDR1 is MNHEY, CDR2 SMNVEV (reference sequence). CDR3 sequence: CASSLPGAGSGEQYF.

V usage is TRBV12-3 or TRBV12-4 and J usage is TRBJ1-2; as DNA is missing, the TRBD1 call by TCRdb cannot be tested. The CDR3 has 15 residues. CDR3 sequence reads: CASSLVGQGSYGYTF.

The chain uses TRBV7-7 and TRBJ2-1; with no DNA, the TCRdb D assignment of TRBD2 cannot be verified. The V gene's germline CDR1 is SSHAT and CDR2 FNYEAQ (reference sequence). The CDR3 loop spans 15 amino acids. CDR3 loop: CASSLGTSVGNEQFF.

The chain is built from TRBV7-2 and TRBJ2-5; the D gene TCRdb calls, TRBD1, cannot be checked with no DNA. This CDR3 region has 14 residues. From germline, CDR1 is SGHTA and CDR2 FQGNSA. The CDR3 loop is CASTLTWGKETQYF.

The chain carries TRBV18 and TRBJ2-1; the D gene TCRdb calls, TRBD2, cannot be checked with no DNA. CDR1 and CDR2 from the germline V gene are KGHSH and LQKENI. The CDR3 length is 16 residues. The CDR3 loop reads CASSPLGAGGNNEQFF.

The chain uses TRBV11-1 and TRBJ1-3; with no DNA, the TCRdb D assignment of TRBD1 cannot be verified. Germline lookup yields CDR1 SGHAT and CDR2 FQDESV (reference sequence). The CDR3 has 18 amino acids. The CDR3: CASSPPRTGVPSGNTIYF.

The V and J genes are TRBV10-3 and TRBJ2-1; TCRdb outputs TRBD2, but without DNA this stays unchecked. Germline CDR1 and CDR2: ENHRY and SYGVKD. CDR3 length: 14 residues. This CDR3 reads CAISVTSGLGEQFF.

The rearrangement uses TRBV19 and TRBJ2-7; TCRdb returns TRBD2, unconfirmable since there is no DNA. The CDR3 is 14 amino acids. In germline, CDR1 is LNHDA, CDR2 SQIVND (reference sequence). CDR3 sequence: CASSMGGNRAEQYF.

V usage is TRBV6-5 and J usage is TRBJ2-2; checking the TCRdb D call of TRBD2 is not possible without DNA. CDR3 size: 17 residues. Germline CDR1 and CDR2: MNHEY and SVGAGI. The CDR3 here is CASSYRGLGSNTGELFF.

V usage is TRBV5-6 and J usage is TRBJ2-5; there is no DNA to check the TCRdb D call of TRBD1. The CDR3 runs to 17 residues. The V gene's germline CDR1 is SGHDT and CDR2 YYEEEE. CDR3 protein: CASSSPLTGLRQETQYF.